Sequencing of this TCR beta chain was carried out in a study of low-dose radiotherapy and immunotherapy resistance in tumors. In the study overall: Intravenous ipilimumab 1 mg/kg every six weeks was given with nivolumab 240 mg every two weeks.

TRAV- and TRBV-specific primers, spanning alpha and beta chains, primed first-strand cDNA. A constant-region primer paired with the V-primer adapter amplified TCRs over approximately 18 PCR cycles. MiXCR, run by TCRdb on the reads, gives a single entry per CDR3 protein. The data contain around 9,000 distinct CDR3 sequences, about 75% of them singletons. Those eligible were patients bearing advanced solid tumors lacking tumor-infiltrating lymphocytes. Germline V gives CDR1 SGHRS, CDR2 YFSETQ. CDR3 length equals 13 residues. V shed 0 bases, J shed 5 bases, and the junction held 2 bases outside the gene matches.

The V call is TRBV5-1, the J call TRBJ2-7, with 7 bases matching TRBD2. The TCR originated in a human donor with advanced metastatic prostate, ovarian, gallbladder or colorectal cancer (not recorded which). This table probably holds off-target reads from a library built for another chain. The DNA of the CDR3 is TGCGCCAGCAGCTTGGGGCGGGAGAACGAGCAGTACTTC. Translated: CASSLGRENEQYF.